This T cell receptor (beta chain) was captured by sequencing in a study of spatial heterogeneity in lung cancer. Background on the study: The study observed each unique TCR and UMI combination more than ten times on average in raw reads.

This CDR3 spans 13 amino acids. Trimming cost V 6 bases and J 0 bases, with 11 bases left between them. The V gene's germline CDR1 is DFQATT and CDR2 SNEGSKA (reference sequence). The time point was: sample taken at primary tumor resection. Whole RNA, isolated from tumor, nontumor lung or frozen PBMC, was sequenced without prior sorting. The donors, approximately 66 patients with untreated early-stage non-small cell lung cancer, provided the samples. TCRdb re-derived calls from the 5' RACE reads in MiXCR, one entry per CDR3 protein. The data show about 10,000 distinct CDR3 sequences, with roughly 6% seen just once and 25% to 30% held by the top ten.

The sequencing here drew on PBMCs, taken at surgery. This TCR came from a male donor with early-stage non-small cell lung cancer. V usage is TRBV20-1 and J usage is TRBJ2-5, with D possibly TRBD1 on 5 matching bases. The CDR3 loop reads CSALTEDQETQYF. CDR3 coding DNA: TGCAGTGCCTTGACAGAGGACCAAGAGACCCAGTACTTC.